This TCR beta chain came from a study of immune characterization of retroperitoneal liposarcoma. MiXCR, applied by TCRdb to the PCR reads, yields one record per CDR3 protein. The sample includes more than 10,000 distinct CDR3 sequences, about 29% of them seen just once. J lost 11 bases, V lost 1 base, and 16 bases had no gene match. CDR3 length: 16 residues. The chain uses TRBV12-3 or TRBV12-4 and TRBJ1-1, with 7 bases matching TRBD1. This sequence was found in a male donor with retroperitoneal liposarcoma. The source material was tumor tissue. DNA of the CDR3: TGTGCCAGCAGTTTAGACCGGGACAGCCTTACAAGGGGGGCTTTCTTT. This codes for CASSLDRDSLTRGAFF.